Reported below is one T cell receptor (beta chain). Here immunoSEQ multiplex PCR was the method, and the copy in TCRdb shows in-frame clones only, minus some. The table includes 150,000 to 200,000 clones, approximately 90% detected once. The data are from a study of blood T cell repertoires in COVID-19. Study at large: Sites in the United States, Italy and Spain provided acute and convalescent COVID-19 samples. PBMCs, B-cell-depleted T cells, or T cells were the source of the cDNA or gDNA that made up the material.

CDR1 SEHNR and CDR2 FQNEAQ come from the germline V gene (reference sequence). Trimming took 5 bases from V and 2 from J, leaving 12 bases between them. The CDR3 extends over 14 amino acids. The clonotype was recovered from a young man with active or convalescent COVID-19. The chain uses TRBV7-9 and TRBJ1-2; D might be TRBD1 (6 bases). Sequencing used peripheral blood. The CDR3 loop is CASSPAGTNYGYTF. In DNA, the CDR3 is TGTGCCAGCAGCCCGGCCGGGACAAACTATGGCTACACCTTC.